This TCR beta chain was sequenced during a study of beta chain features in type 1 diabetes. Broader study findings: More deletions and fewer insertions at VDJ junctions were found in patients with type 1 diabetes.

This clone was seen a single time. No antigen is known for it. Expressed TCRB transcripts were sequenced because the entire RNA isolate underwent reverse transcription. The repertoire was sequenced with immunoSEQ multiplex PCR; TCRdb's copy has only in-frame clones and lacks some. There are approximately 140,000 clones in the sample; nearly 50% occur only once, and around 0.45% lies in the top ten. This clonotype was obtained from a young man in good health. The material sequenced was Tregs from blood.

The CDR3 is CASSLVSAGGRGFYNEQFF. The CDR3 region has the DNA TGTGCCAGCAGCTTAGTTTCAGCGGGAGGACGAGGCTTCTACAATGAGCAGTTCTTC. The chain joins TRBV7-8 to TRBJ2-1; 9 nucleotides line up with TRBD2. Germline lookup yields CDR1 SGHVS and CDR2 FQNEAQ. This CDR3 is 19 amino acids long. The trim removed 1 base at V and 3 bases at J, leaving 13 bases unmatched.